These 27 T cell receptor beta chains share one sample of origin, sequenced in a study of T cells in Graves' hyperthyroidism and ophthalmopathy. RNA transcripts yielded amplified TCR beta CDR3 regions. A first-round RT-PCR of the TCR CDR3 used the HTBI primer set. TCRdb re-called the multiplex PCR reads through MiXCR, storing one row per CDR3 protein. The table lists more than 450,000 distinct CDR3 sequences, approximately 20% of them singletons. Sequenced input: blood. These receptors originate from a man aged 40-55 years with Graves' ophthalmopathy.

The V gene is TRBV7-2, the J gene TRBJ2-1, with a possible D match to TRBD2 (6 bases). The germline gives CDR1 SGHTA, CDR2 FQGNSA. The V end lost 5 bases, the J end lost 6 bases, and 17 bases lay between the germline ends. This CDR3 is 15 amino acids long. The CDR3 loop is CASSRRGKKINEQFF. The CDR3 DNA reads as TGTGCCAGCAGCCGACGGGGGAAGAAAATCAATGAGCAGTTCTTC.

This clonotype has ten or more counts. The V gene is TRBV5-1, the J gene TRBJ1-1, with D possibly being TRBD1 (5 bases). Trimming took 6 bases from V and 0 from J, leaving 18 bases between them. The CDR3 spans 16 residues. Looked up from germline, CDR1 is SGHRS and CDR2 is YFSETQ. This CDR3 is CASNPQAGRMNTEAFF. The CDR3 bases are TGCGCCAGCAACCCCCAGGCAGGGCGTATGAACACTGAAGCTTTCTTT.

To note about this clonotype: A much larger clonotype is one base distant, so this may be a read error. The chain recombines TRBV6-1 with TRBJ2-5; a weak D match, TRBD2 (7 bases). V shed 5 bases and J shed 5 bases, with 18 bases lying between them. The CDR3 is made up of 15 amino acids. Germline loops: CDR1 MNHNS, CDR2 SASEGT. The CDR3 DNA follows: TGTGCCAGCAGTATGGGGGGGGCGGCGTCTGAGACCCAGTACTTC. Protein sequence: CASSMGGAASETQYF.

A few counts support this clonotype. V usage is TRBV7-2 and J usage is TRBJ1-5, with D unclear. The CDR3 runs 17 residues. Germline V gene data show CDR1 as SGHTA and CDR2 as FQGNSA. Trimming took off 3 bases at V and 4 bases at J, with 19 bases between the two ends. The CDR3 bases are TGTGCCAGCAGCTTTGGGCGAGGTGGCGCTAGGAATCAGCCCCAGCATTTT. This translates into CASSFGRGGARNQPQHF.

The chain employs TRBV19 and TRBJ1-2; D remains ambiguous. The CDR3 length is 15 residues. V lost 0 bases to trimming and J lost 2 bases, with 10 bases between them. The germline V gene encodes CDR1 LNHDA and CDR2 SQIVND (reference sequence). CDR3 residues: CASSIDPAGNYGYTF. The CDR3 DNA sequence: TGTGCCAGTAGTATAGATCCGGCGGGGAACTATGGCTACACCTTC.

The chain has TRBV19 and TRBJ1-2; 9 bases map to TRBD1. The germline V gene encodes CDR1 LNHDA and CDR2 SQIVND (reference sequence). V was pared by 5 bases and J by 3 bases, with 10 bases of the junction left unmatched. The CDR3 totals 16 residues. The CDR3 is CASSASGTGSDYGYTF. CDR3 nucleotides: TGTGCCAGTAGTGCCTCCGGGACAGGGAGTGACTATGGCTACACCTTC.

CDR3 region: CASKGQVEQFF. The CDR3 region has the DNA TGTGCCAGCAAGGGCCAGGTCGAGCAGTTCTTC. The chain recombines TRBV28 with TRBJ2-1; D gene uncertain. CDR1 and CDR2 from the germline V gene are MDHEN and SYDVKM. Trimming left V 7 bases short and J 10 bases short, with 11 bases between. The CDR3 sequence is 11 residues long.

Of note for this clonotype: It may be a read error: a sequence one base away is much more abundant. The chain links TRBV30 to TRBJ1-1, with 7 positions matching TRBD1. This CDR3 has 15 amino acids. Per germline, CDR1 GTSNPN and CDR2 SVGIG (reference sequence). J was trimmed by 2 bases and V by 5 bases; bases with no gene match: 11. CDR3 sequence: CAWGSTGQVNTEAFF. CDR3 sequence (DNA): TGTGCCTGGGGCTCTACCGGACAGGTTAACACTGAAGCTTTCTTT.

At least ten counts were recorded for this clonotype. This chain links TRBV12-3 or TRBV12-4 with TRBJ1-1, with D possibly TRBD1 on 5 matching bases. The V end lost 10 bases, the J end lost 2 bases, and 17 bases lay between the germline ends. The CDR3 is 14 amino acids. The CDR3 DNA reads TGTGCCACCTCCCTGTGGGGCAGAAACACTGAAGCTTTCTTT. Its translation is CATSLWGRNTEAFF.

The V and J genes are TRBV11-1 and TRBJ2-5; D gene ambiguous. The CDR3 is made up of 15 amino acids. Germline V gene sequence: CDR1 SGHAT, CDR2 FQDESV (reference sequence). Trimming removed 5 bases at V and 5 bases at J, with 18 bases between. The CDR3 DNA follows: TGTGCCAGCAGCAGTAGGTCCGGGCTTGGGGAGACCCAGTACTTC. It encodes CASSSRSGLGETQYF.

In this sample, this clonotype turned up a few times. The rearrangement uses TRBV2 and TRBJ1-5, with 10 bases matching TRBD1. The CDR3 extends over 15 amino acids. The ends lost 6 bases at V and 3 bases at J; junction bases unmatched: 5. Germline loops: CDR1 SNHLY, CDR2 FYNNEI. In DNA form, the CDR3 reads TGTGCCAGCAGGAAGGACAGGGGGGACAATCAGCCCCAGCATTTT. It is translated as CASRKDRGDNQPQHF.

The table lists this clonotype with a few counts. This rearrangement joins TRBV7-2 to TRBJ2-7; no clear D gene. V was trimmed by 5 bases and J by 6 bases, leaving 14 bases between them. The CDR3 totals 13 residues. Germline lookup yields CDR1 SGHTA and CDR2 FQGNSA. CDR3 coding DNA: TGTGCCAGCAGCCCCGGCCCGGGCCTCGAGCAGTACTTC. Translating it yields CASSPGPGLEQYF.

This clonotype has ten or more counts. V is TRBV12-3 or TRBV12-4 and J is TRBJ2-2; a weak D match, TRBD2 (6 bases). V shed 3 bases and J shed 4 bases, with 9 bases lying between them. The CDR3 contains 14 residues. The CDR3 nucleotides are TGTGCCAGCAGTTTTCAGGGAGGCACCGGGGAGCTGTTTTTT. Encoded protein: CASSFQGGTGELFF.

This clonotype occurred a few times. This could be a read error, since a much larger clone is one nucleotide away. The V gene is TRBV7-2, the J gene TRBJ2-1, with TRBD2 matching 11 bases. Germline lookup yields CDR1 SGHTA and CDR2 FQGNSA. The CDR3 covers 14 residues. J was trimmed by 10 bases and V by 6 bases; bases with no gene match: 8. As DNA, the CDR3 is TGTGCCAGCAGGCCGACTAGCGGGATGGGCGAGCAGTTCTTC. Amino acid sequence: CASRPTSGMGEQFF.

This clonotype was found many times. The chain employs TRBV6-1 and TRBJ2-7, with no clear D. Germline CDR1 MNHNS, CDR2 SASEGT. The CDR3 runs 12 residues. Trimming pared 8 bases from V and 0 bases from J, leaving 8 bases between. The CDR3 spells CASSDFSYEQYF. In DNA form, the CDR3 reads TGTGCCAGCTCTGACTTCTCCTACGAGCAGTACTTC.

This clonotype was picked up a small number of times. The chain joins TRBV5-1 to TRBJ2-7; D is unresolved. Germline V CDR1 and CDR2: SGHRS, YFSETQ. Trimming pared 0 bases from V and 0 bases from J, leaving 7 bases between. The CDR3 totals 14 residues. The CDR3 coding sequence is TGCGCCAGCAGCTTGGGGGCAACCTCCTACGAGCAGTACTTC. Translation gives CASSLGATSYEQYF.

This clonotype has just a few counts. The J gene is TRBJ1-1, the V gene TRBV5-1, with D tentatively TRBD1 (5 bases). V lost 1 base, J lost 5 bases, and 18 bases lay in between. The CDR3 spans 16 residues. Per the germline V gene, CDR1 is SGHRS and CDR2 is YFSETQ. CDR3 loop: CASSLSSLTDGTEAFF. CDR3 sequence (DNA): TGCGCCAGCAGCTTGTCTTCCCTGACAGATGGGACTGAAGCTTTCTTT.

This clonotype was counted a few times. CDR3 DNA sequence: TGTGCCAGCACCGCAGGGGCCAAAGATGAAGCTTTCTTT. Protein sequence: CASTAGAKDEAFF. The chain links TRBV5-4 to TRBJ1-1, with D perhaps TRBD1 (6 bases). V was pared by 6 bases and J by 7 bases, with 16 bases between. The CDR3 spans 13 residues. Germline values: CDR1 SGHNT, CDR2 YYREEE (reference sequence).

This clonotype was seen at least ten times. The rearrangement uses TRBV12-3 or TRBV12-4 and TRBJ2-1; 10 nucleotides match TRBD1. This CDR3 is 15 amino acids long. J gave up 5 bases and V 5 bases, and 6 bases lay outside the gene matches. CDR3 bases: TGTGCCAGCAGTCAACGACAGGGGGCTCACAATGAGCAGTTCTTC. This sequence encodes CASSQRQGAHNEQFF.

Here the CDR3 reads CASSVAPSGGYEQYF. The CDR3 DNA reads TGTGCCAGCAGCGTAGCTCCTAGCGGGGGATACGAGCAGTACTTC. The rearrangement joins TRBV9 to TRBJ2-7, with 10 bases lining up with TRBD2. The CDR3 covers 15 residues. The germline gives CDR1 SGDLS, CDR2 YYNGEE. Losses at the gene ends were 0 bases for V and 4 bases for J; bases not matched to a gene: 4.

The chain uses TRBV6-1 and TRBJ2-1; D might be TRBD2 (5 bases). This CDR3 comprises 17 residues. Trimming shortened V by 6 bases and J by 1 base, and 19 bases separated the two germline ends. Germline CDR1 is MNHNS and CDR2 is SASEGT. This chain's CDR3 is CASSLISSLPSYNEQFF. The CDR3 DNA reads TGTGCCAGCAGCCTAATATCTAGCCTCCCTTCCTACAATGAGCAGTTCTTC.

This chain joins TRBV2 and TRBJ1-2, with TRBD1 identical over 11 bases. Germline V gene sequence: CDR1 SNHLY, CDR2 FYNNEI. V shed 6 bases and J 3 bases; nucleotides not matched to a gene: 3. The CDR3 runs to 14 residues. CDR3: CASRGTGGHYGYTF. Here the CDR3 DNA reads TGTGCCAGCAGAGGGACAGGGGGGCACTATGGCTACACCTTC. The complete variable domain, with remaining parts taken from reference TRBV2 and TRBJ1-2, reads EPEVTQTPSHQVTQMGQEVILRCVPISNHLYFYWYRQILGQKVEFLVSFYNNEISEKSEIFDDQFSVERPDGSNFTLKIRSTKLEDSAMYFCASRGTGGHYGYTFGSGTRLTVV.

This clonotype was seen only a few times. This chain links TRBV12-5 with TRBJ1-5; D might be TRBD1 (6 bases). V gave up 4 bases and J gave up 4 bases, with 8 bases separating them. CDR1 and CDR2 from the germline V gene are LGHNT and FRNRAP. The CDR3 spans 13 residues. CDR3 DNA sequence: TGTGCTAGTGGTTCTCAGGGGAATCAGCCCCAGCATTTT. It yields the protein CASGSQGNQPQHF.

The sample holds a few counts of this clonotype. The chain combines TRBV5-1 with TRBJ2-7; possibly TRBD2 for D (6 bases). V dropped 7 bases and J dropped 2 bases, with 13 bases sitting between them. Germline CDR1 is SGHRS and CDR2 is YFSETQ. The CDR3 spans 13 residues. The DNA for the CDR3 is TGCGCCAGCGGGGTGGGAGGCACCTACGAGCAGTACTTC. Translation: CASGVGGTYEQYF.

The chain recombines TRBV4-2 with TRBJ1-2; tentatively, D is TRBD1 (6 bases). V shed 0 bases and J shed 4 bases, with 21 bases lying between them. The CDR3 sequence is 18 residues long. From germline, CDR1 is LGHNA and CDR2 YNFKEQ. CDR3 nucleotides: TGTGCCAGCAGCCAAGAGGTCGGGGGGGCCGACTCCGGCTATGGCTACACCTTC. Residues: CASSQEVGGADSGYGYTF.

This clonotype was seen a handful of times. This sequence joins TRBV5-1 and TRBJ1-5, with TRBD1 matching over 9 bases. J was trimmed by 8 bases and V by 4 bases; bases with no gene match: 10. The CDR3 loop spans 15 amino acids. The V gene's germline CDR1 is SGHRS and CDR2 YFSETQ. CDR3 DNA sequence: TGCGCCAGCAGCATGGACGGGACAGGGACGGAGCCCCAGCATTTT. This gives the protein CASSMDGTGTEPQHF.

The table lists this clonotype with a few counts. The chain is built from TRBV20-1 and TRBJ2-7; D remains ambiguous. CDR3 length: 13 amino acids. Trimming removed 2 bases from V and 6 bases from J, with 14 bases in between. From germline, CDR1 is DFQATT and CDR2 SNEGSKA (reference sequence). CDR3 residues: CSARPTTLGEQYF. CDR3 nucleotide sequence: TGCAGTGCTAGACCCACCACCCTTGGCGAGCAGTACTTC.